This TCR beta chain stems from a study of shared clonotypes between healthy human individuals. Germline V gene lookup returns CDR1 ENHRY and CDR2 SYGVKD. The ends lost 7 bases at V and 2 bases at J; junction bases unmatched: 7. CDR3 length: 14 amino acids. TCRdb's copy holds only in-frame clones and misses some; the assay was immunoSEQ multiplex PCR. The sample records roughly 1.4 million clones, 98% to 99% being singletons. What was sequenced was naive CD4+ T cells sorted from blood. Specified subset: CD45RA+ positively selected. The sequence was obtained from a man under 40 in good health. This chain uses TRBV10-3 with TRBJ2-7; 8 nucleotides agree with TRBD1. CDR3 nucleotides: TGTGCCATCATGAGGGACAGGCCCACCTACGAGCAGTACTTC. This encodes CAIMRDRPTYEQYF.